The present entry profiles one TCR beta chain with its context. The data were obtained in a study of blood T cell repertoires in COVID-19. Trimming left V 5 bases short and J 0 bases short, with 11 bases between. This CDR3 contains 15 residues. The germline CDR1 and CDR2 sequences are LNHDA and SQIVND (reference sequence). Here immunoSEQ multiplex PCR was the method, and the copy in TCRdb shows in-frame clones only, minus some. Of under 60,000 clones listed, more than 90% are singletons. V and J are TRBV19 and TRBJ1-3; D unclear. The source of this sequence is a man aged 45 to 65 with active COVID-19. What was sequenced was peripheral blood. CDR3 loop: CASSYDWSSGNTIYF. The CDR3 nucleotides are TGTGCCAGTAGTTATGACTGGAGCTCTGGAAACACCATATATTTT.